The 23 T cell receptor beta chains below all came from one sample that was sequenced in a study of blood T cells in healthy people across ages. Combining a sample-barcoded 5' primer with a J-beta primer mix, a second PCR ran for roughly 6 to 11 cycles. From the 5' RACE reads, TCRdb called clonotypes with MiXCR, one entry per CDR3 protein. The table has around 800,000 distinct CDR3 sequences, 20% to 30% seen once; the top ten hold about 3%. These data were likewise used in another study, on T cells of mothers and their children.

The specimen sequenced was blood. These receptors came from a boy younger than 18 in good health.

Ten or more counts support this clonotype. V and J are TRBV6-1 and TRBJ2-2; possibly TRBD1 or TRBD2 for D (5 bases each). The CDR3 is 14 amino acids. Trimming removed 5 bases from V and 8 bases from J, with 15 bases in between. Per germline, CDR1 MNHNS and CDR2 SASEGT. The CDR3 sequence: CASSPRDGRGELFF. CDR3 nucleotides: TGTGCCAGCAGTCCCCGGGACGGGCGAGGGGAGCTGTTTTTT.

This clonotype was found a few times. CDR3 loop: CASSHDGPAGEETQYF. The DNA of the CDR3 is TGTGCCAGCAGCCATGATGGACCAGCGGGGGAAGAGACCCAGTACTTC. The genes are TRBV3-1 and TRBJ2-5, with 8 nucleotides matching TRBD2. The CDR3 consists of 16 residues. V shed 3 bases and J 3 bases; nucleotides not matched to a gene: 9. Germline-derived CDR1 and CDR2 are LGHDT and YNNKEL (reference sequence).

The gene calls are TRBV7-2 and TRBJ1-4; D is uncertain. Trimming stripped 1 base from V and 8 bases from J, with 8 bases between. CDR1 and CDR2 from the germline V gene are SGHTA and FQGNSA. CDR3 length equals 13 residues. DNA of the CDR3: TGTGCCAGCAGCTTAGGGGAGGACGAAAAACTGTTTTTT. This translates into CASSLGEDEKLFF.

A remark on this clonotype: Without the conserved terminal phenylalanine or tryptophan, this CDR3 likely stems from a read error. The rearrangement links TRBV12-3 or TRBV12-4 to TRBJ2-7; 9 nucleotides agree with TRBD1. This CDR3 has 14 residues. V was clipped by 6 bases and J by 5 bases; unmatched bases: 8. CDR3 DNA sequence: TGTGCCAGCAGACGGGGACAGGGTGGACACGAGCAGTACCTC. Protein product: CASRRGQGGHEQYL.

The chain combines TRBV15 with TRBJ2-5; a possible D gene is TRBD2 (5 bases). The CDR3 runs to 14 residues. Between the trimmed V and J ends, which lost 1 base and 0 bases, there was a span of 6 bases. Germline lookup yields CDR1 LNHNV and CDR2 YYDKDF (reference sequence). The CDR3 DNA follows: TGTGCCACCAGCAGAGGGAGGTACCAAGAGACCCAGTACTTC. It specifies CATSRGRYQETQYF. Full variable domain (remainder filled in from reference TRBV15 and TRBJ2-5): DAMVIQNPRYQVTQFGKPVTLSCSQTLNHNVMYWYQQKSSQAPKLLFHYYDKDFNNEADTPDNFQSRRPNTSFCFLDIRSPGLGDTAMYLCATSRGRYQETQYFGPGTRLLVL.

This clonotype has only a few counts. The V and J genes are TRBV29-1 and TRBJ2-7; D possibly corresponds to TRBD1 (6 bases). The J call may be in error: the DNA end matches TRBJ2-1 better. From germline, CDR1 is SQVTM and CDR2 ANQGSEA. This CDR3 is built from 14 residues. CDR3 in DNA: TGCAGCGCCAAGGGGGTTTTGGGCTTGAATGAGCAGTTCTTC. Protein: CSAKGVLGLNEQFF.

This clonotype was observed a few times. The V call is TRBV10-3, the J call TRBJ2-2; D gene uncertain. Trimming took off 3 bases at V and 6 bases at J, with 14 bases between the two ends. CDR1 is ENHRY and CDR2 is SYGVKD in the germline V gene. The CDR3 has 15 residues. CDR3 amino acids: CAISERLAGAGELFF. The CDR3 nucleotides read TGTGCCATCAGTGAAAGGCTGGCTGGCGCCGGGGAGCTGTTTTTT.

This clonotype showed up just a few times. The V call is TRBV12-5, the J call TRBJ1-2; D is possibly TRBD1 (5 bases). The CDR3 has 12 amino acids. V lost 7 bases and J lost 3, with 9 bases in between. From germline, CDR1 is LGHNT and CDR2 FRNRAP. DNA for the CDR3: TGTGCTAGTGCCTTGGGGGACTATGGCTACACCTTC. Translation: CASALGDYGYTF.

The J gene is TRBJ1-3, the V gene TRBV20-1, with 9 bases aligning to TRBD1. V gave up 6 bases and J gave up 6 bases; unmatched junction bases: 9. The CDR3 extends over 14 amino acids. Germline V gene lookup returns CDR1 DFQATT and CDR2 SNEGSKA (reference sequence). The CDR3 DNA reads TGCAGTGCAAAATTACAGGGGGCTGAAAACACCATATATTTT. This translates into CSAKLQGAENTIYF.

This clonotype was observed a few times. This chain uses TRBV20-1 with TRBJ2-7; 9 nucleotides line up with TRBD1. CDR3 length: 15 amino acids. After removal of 0 bases from V and 1 base from J, the junction contained 4 bases not matched to a gene. Germline loops: CDR1 DFQATT, CDR2 SNEGSKA (reference sequence). DNA of the CDR3: TGCAGTGCTAGAGATCTCGGGACAGGGTCCTACGAGCAGTACTTC. It encodes CSARDLGTGSYEQYF.

This sequence joins TRBV28 and TRBJ2-5; TRBD1 agrees at 8 bases. The J call may be wrong; the DNA end is better matched by TRBJ2-7. CDR1 is MDHEN and CDR2 is SYDVKM in the germline V gene. The CDR3 runs 15 residues. CDR3 sequence (DNA): TGTGCCAGCAGTCCCCTGGACAGGGACTCCTACGAGCAGTACTTC. This gives the protein CASSPLDRDSYEQYF.

The chain carries TRBV6-6 and TRBJ2-7, with D maybe TRBD1 (6 bases). V lost 6 bases and J 2 bases, leaving 17 bases between the germline ends. The CDR3 consists of 15 residues. Germline V gene lookup returns CDR1 MNHNY and CDR2 SVGAGI (reference sequence). The CDR3 spells CASRRQGGAPYEQYF. The DNA for the CDR3 is TGTGCCAGCAGACGCCAAGGGGGAGCCCCCTACGAGCAGTACTTC.

This clonotype was detected only a few times. The chain joins TRBV12-5 to TRBJ2-5, with D perhaps TRBD1 (6 bases). The J call could be wrong; TRBJ2-7 is a better fit for the DNA end. Looked up from germline, CDR1 is LGHNT and CDR2 is FRNRAP. The CDR3 extends over 17 amino acids. The CDR3 sequence is CASGLAPGQGLTYEQYF. The CDR3 nucleotides read TGTGCTAGTGGTTTGGCTCCGGGACAAGGCCTTACCTACGAGCAGTACTTC.

This clonotype appeared a few times. CDR3 protein: CSVAPRGSTDTQYF. The CDR3 DNA sequence: TGCAGCGTCGCCCCGAGGGGAAGCACAGATACGCAGTATTTT. The chain couples TRBV29-1 to TRBJ2-3, with D perhaps given as TRBD1 or TRBD2 (5 bases each). Germline V gives CDR1 SQVTM, CDR2 ANQGSEA. The ends were cut back, 6 bases at V and 0 bases at J, with 13 bases in the middle. This CDR3 region has 14 residues.

There are a few counts of this clonotype. This rearrangement joins TRBV29-1 to TRBJ1-2, with 10 positions matching TRBD1. V lost 3 bases to trimming and J lost 6 bases; unmatched junction nucleotides: 13. CDR1 and CDR2 from the germline V gene are SQVTM and ANQGSEA. The CDR3 is 16 amino acids. The DNA of the CDR3 is TGCAGCGTTGACTTTTCCCCGGGACAGGGGATGAATGGCTACACCTTC. This encodes CSVDFSPGQGMNGYTF. Drawing the rest from reference TRBV29-1 and TRBJ1-2, the complete variable domain is SAVISQKPSRDICQRGTSLTIQCQVDSQVTMMFWYRQQPGQSLTLIATANQGSEATYESGFVIDKFPISRPNLTFSTLTVSNMSPEDSSIYLCSVDFSPGQGMNGYTFGSGTRLTVV.

This clonotype was counted only a few times. The rearrangement uses TRBV9 and TRBJ1-4, with TRBD1 matching over 7 bases. The CDR3 extends over 16 amino acids. Germline V gene lookup returns CDR1 SGDLS and CDR2 YYNGEE. V dropped 3 bases and J dropped 3; count of bases not matched to a gene: 8. The CDR3 protein is CASSEERGRPNEKLFF. The CDR3 DNA sequence: TGTGCCAGCAGCGAGGAAAGGGGGCGGCCTAATGAAAAACTGTTTTTT.

A few counts support this clonotype. This chain uses TRBV5-1 with TRBJ2-5, with 8 positions matching TRBD2. CDR1 is SGHRS and CDR2 is YFSETQ in the germline V gene. The length of the CDR3 is 16 residues. Losses at the gene ends were 1 base for V and 4 bases for J; bases not matched to a gene: 9. The CDR3 loop is CASSLYDGGARETQYF. The CDR3 nucleotides are TGCGCCAGCAGCTTGTATGACGGGGGGGCCCGAGAGACCCAGTACTTC.

This clonotype was counted once. The chain recombines TRBV7-3 with TRBJ2-1, with TRBD1 matching 9 bases. J gave up 7 bases and V 3 bases, and 7 bases lay outside the gene matches. CDR1 is SGHTA and CDR2 is FQGTGA in the germline V gene. This CDR3 is built from 15 residues. The CDR3 bases are TGTGCCAGCAGCTTTACCGGGACAGGGTATAATGAGCAGTTCTTC. This encodes CASSFTGTGYNEQFF.

This clonotype came up a few times. The rearrangement joins TRBV20-1 to TRBJ2-7, with a weak D call TRBD1 (6 bases). There are 13 residues in the CDR3. V was trimmed by 0 bases and J by 3 bases, leaving 9 bases between them. Germline V gene data show CDR1 as DFQATT and CDR2 as SNEGSKA (reference sequence). CDR3 loop: CSARDGDIYEQYF. The CDR3 DNA sequence: TGCAGTGCTAGAGATGGGGACATCTACGAGCAGTACTTC.

The chain carries TRBV7-3 and TRBJ2-3; TRBD2 agrees at 9 bases. CDR1 is SGHTA, CDR2 FQGTGA, per germline. This CDR3 contains 15 residues. V was pared by 5 bases and J by 1 base, with 4 bases of the junction left unmatched. CDR3 residues: CASSLGTSRTDTQYF. The CDR3 nucleotides read TGTGCCAGCAGCCTCGGGACTAGCCGCACAGATACGCAGTATTTT.

There are a few counts of this clonotype. The rearrangement joins TRBV6-6 to TRBJ2-4, with 10 nucleotides matching TRBD1. CDR1 is MNHNY and CDR2 is SVGAGI in the germline V gene (reference sequence). The CDR3 contains 13 residues. The ends lost 6 bases at V and 9 bases at J; junction bases unmatched: 5. The CDR3 DNA is TGTGCCAGCAGCCCGGGACAGGGGATCATTCAGTACTTC. Translation gives CASSPGQGIIQYF.

Worth noting for this clonotype: Relative to the germline gene, one junction end is altered; a read error may explain this. V usage is TRBV3-1 and J usage is TRBJ2-1, with a weak D call TRBD2 (6 bases). This CDR3 is built from 11 residues. Germline CDR1 reads LGHDT; CDR2 reads YNNKEL (reference sequence). The CDR3 spells CASSQGDLAVF. Written as DNA, the CDR3 is TGTGCCAGCAGCCAAGGTGACTTAGCGGTCTTC.

The chain uses TRBV28 and TRBJ1-4; maybe TRBD1 (5 bases). Trimming removed 6 bases at V and 7 bases at J, with 18 bases between. Germline lookup yields CDR1 MDHEN and CDR2 SYDVKM. This CDR3 contains 15 residues. The CDR3 DNA reads TGTGCCAGCAGCCCCACCTCCATGGGGGGTGAAAAACTGTTTTTT. This gives the protein CASSPTSMGGEKLFF. The full variable domain, rest sourced from reference TRBV28 and TRBJ1-4, is DVKVTQSSRYLVKRTGEKVFLECVQDMDHENMFWYRQDPGLGLRLIYFSYDVKMKEKGDIPEGYSVSREKKERFSLILESASTNQTSMYLCASSPTSMGGEKLFFGSGTQLSVL.